This T cell receptor beta chain was recovered during a study of blood T cell repertoires in COVID-19 (dated by TCRdb to the early 2020s). Concerning the study at large: Collaborator samples came from the United States, Italy and Spain and covered acute and convalescent phases of COVID-19. The material from the prospective study consisted of cDNA or gDNA derived from T cells, B-cell-depleted T cells, or PBMCs. Subjects who had been exposed to COVID-19, were actively infected with it, or had recovered from it provided the deeply sampled blood TCRbeta repertoires that made up the dataset. The repertoires were released in a freely available public database intended as a resource for research on the immune response to SARS-CoV-2. Samples came from the ongoing ImmuneRACE study (first 160 participants) plus 1,254 subjects from 6 global collaborators. The sample metadata nearly always contained a de-identified subject ID, COVID-19 status, age in years and sex. Where HLA class I and class II types were available, the types were taken from metadata supplied by the sample provider, not from assay-based typing. On the study overall, not on this receptor specifically: How much clinical and demographic metadata was included differed by source and by participant, and the metadata was provided uncurated.

Points on this clone: No cognate antigen has been identified for it. There are no base qualities to consult, and no much larger clone falls within one base.

Collaborating institutions collected whole blood in K2EDTA tubes following their own protocols. For TCRbeta analysis, collaborators shipped samples as frozen whole blood, isolated PBMCs, or DNA extracted from either of those sample types. TCRbeta CDR3 regions were amplified from genomic DNA by means of the immunoSEQ Assay, a bias-controlled multiplex PCR. The paper's processing steps were these. The number of nucleated cells in each sample was estimated from the amplification of reference gene primers within the assay. To quantify the absolute abundance of each unique TCRbeta CDR3 rearrangement, sequence reads were collapsed and filtered. For each sample, productive Simpson clonality was calculated by taking the square root of Simpson's diversity index across productive rearrangements. The clones in this table, taken by TCRdb from immuneACCESS, are in-frame only. Not every clone is retained; where verified, under half of the shortfall comes from an unresolved V gene, and the cause of the rest is unknown. V and J calls plus clone size are reproduced from that table; the DNA served to infer D and trimming. A total of approximately 110,000 clones appear in this sample, over 75% of them only once. The ten biggest clones cover about 1.6% of the sample.

CDR3 length: 17 amino acids, cysteine to phenylalanine. Kept here is only the CDR3 DNA, which spans 51 bases and is read in frame from base 1. V has 0 bases trimmed and J has 4 bases trimmed; junction bases matching no gene number 10. CDR1 and CDR2 (LGHDT, YNNKEL) derive from the germline V gene (reference sequence). The clonotype originates from a man aged 50-60 years with acute or convalescent COVID-19. In this chain, TRBV3-1 (or the pseudogene TRBV3-2) is recombined with TRBJ2-3, and 7 junction bases match TRBD1. The sequenced sample was peripheral blood. The CDR3 in this case is CASSQEWDRIPPDTQYF. The bases read TGTGCCAGCAGCCAAGAATGGGACAGAATACCCCCAGATACGCAGTATTTT.